These T cell receptor beta chains were read from a single sample in a study of T cell responses to AZD1222 COVID-19 vaccine. Libraries were prepared by immunoSEQ multiplex PCR; TCRdb keeps only in-frame clonotypes and omits some of them. The data contain some 130,000 clones, 80% to 95% of them singletons. Sequencing was performed on peripheral blood, taken 28 days after the second AZD1222 dose. These receptor sequences come from an adult who received the AZD1222 COVID-19 vaccine. Each CDR3 is given with its conserved first and last residue. Each record gives: clone size, D gene, J gene, V gene, CDR3 protein, CDR3 DNA. A D gene is named only where the DNA matches it firmly. Clone size, where shown, is once, few, many, or a class for clones that have expanded.

-	TRBD1	TRBJ1-1	TRBV10-3	CAISERRDRGRGTEAFF	TGTGCCATCAGTGAGCGGCGGGACAGGGGGCGCGGCACTGAAGCTTTCTTT
-	-	TRBJ1-4	TRBV2	CASSRDGVATNEKLFF	TGTGCCAGCAGTAGGGACGGGGTTGCAACTAATGAAAAACTGTTTTTT
-	TRBD2	TRBJ2-5	TRBV2	CASGAGDSETQYF	TGTGCCAGCGGGGCGGGGGATTCGGAGACCCAGTACTTC
-	-	TRBJ1-5	TRBV24-1	CATYHRTFSNQPQHF	TGTGCCACCTACCATAGGACATTTAGCAATCAGCCCCAGCATTTT
-	-	TRBJ1-2	TRBV7-9	CASSLAGTPNGFYGYTF	TGTGCCAGCAGCTTAGCCGGGACACCGAACGGCTTCTATGGCTACACCTTC
-	-	TRBJ1-2	TRBV19	CASSIGWALDGYTF	TGTGCCAGTAGCATCGGGTGGGCCCTGGATGGCTACACCTTC
-	-	TRBJ2-1	TRBV5-1	CASSLGGDNEQFF	TGCGCCAGCAGCTTGGGGGGTGACAATGAGCAGTTCTTC
-	-	TRBJ1-1	TRBV19	CASSIGGLPGSEAFF	TGTGCCAGTAGTATAGGAGGGCTACCGGGATCTGAAGCTTTCTTT
-	TRBD1	TRBJ1-5	TRBV6-5	CASSRTGNSNQPQHF	TGTGCCAGCAGTCGGACAGGGAATAGCAATCAGCCCCAGCATTTT
-	-	TRBJ1-5	TRBV6-5	CASRYDRYSNQPQHF	TGTGCCAGCAGATACGACAGGTATAGCAATCAGCCCCAGCATTTT
-	-	TRBJ2-7	TRBV5-1	CASSEGVQGRYEQYF	TGCGCCAGCAGCGAAGGGGTCCAGGGGAGGTACGAGCAGTACTTC
few	TRBD1	TRBJ1-1	TRBV18	CASSRDRGNTEAFF	TGTGCCAGCTCACGGGACAGGGGGAACACTGAAGCTTTCTTT
-	-	TRBJ2-1	TRBV7-3	CASSFGAYNEQFF	TGTGCCAGCAGCTTCGGGGCCTACAATGAGCAGTTCTTC
-	TRBD1	TRBJ1-5	TRBV5-8	CASSRGQGEWQPQHF	TGTGCCAGCAGCCGTGGACAGGGGGAATGGCAGCCCCAGCATTTT
-	TRBD1	TRBJ2-5	TRBV30	CAWSVGTGPQETQYF	TGTGCCTGGAGTGTAGGGACAGGACCTCAAGAGACCCAGTACTTC
-	-	TRBJ2-1	TRBV3-1/TRBV3-2	CASSQDRLYNEQFF	TGTGCCAGCAGCCAAGATAGGCTCTACAATGAGCAGTTCTTC
-	-	TRBJ2-1	TRBV29-1	CSVEGSISKSESSYNEQFF	TGCAGCGTTGAAGGGAGTATTTCAAAGAGCGAATCCTCCTACAATGAGCAGTTCTTC
-	-	TRBJ1-4	TRBV11-2	CASSSWLGTDNEKLFF	TGTGCCAGCAGCTCATGGTTAGGGACGGATAATGAAAAACTGTTTTTT
-	TRBD2	TRBJ2-1	TRBV30	CAWSAGLPSSYNEQFF	TGTGCCTGGAGCGCGGGACTACCGAGCTCCTACAATGAGCAGTTCTTC
-	-	TRBJ1-6	TRBV18	CASSPGEDSPLHF	TGTGCCAGCTCACCAGGGGAGGACTCACCCCTCCACTTT
once	-	TRBJ2-2	TRBV20-1	CSASNSQGAGELFF	TGCAGTGCTAGTAACTCACAGGGCGCCGGGGAGCTGTTTTTT
-	TRBD1	TRBJ1-5	TRBV6-2/TRBV6-3	CASSKGTGGSQPQHF	TGTGCCAGCAGCAAAGGGACAGGGGGTAGTCAGCCCCAGCATTTT
-	-	TRBJ1-5	TRBV6-5	CASSTRDNQPQHF	TGTGCCAGCAGTACAAGGGACAATCAGCCCCAGCATTTT
-	-	TRBJ2-3	TRBV25-1	CASSEGLSTDTQYF	TGTGCCAGCAGTGAAGGACTTAGCACAGATACGCAGTATTTT
-	TRBD2	TRBJ2-7	TRBV3-1/TRBV3-2	CASSQGGRSYEQYF	TGTGCCAGCAGCCAGGGGGGGAGGTCCTACGAGCAGTACTTC
-	TRBD1	TRBJ1-2	TRBV14	CASSETGTGYGYTF	TGTGCCAGCAGTGAAACCGGGACAGGCTATGGCTACACCTTC
-	TRBD1	TRBJ1-3	TRBV7-2	CASSLATGVSGNTIYF	TGTGCCAGCAGCTTAGCGACAGGGGTTTCTGGAAACACCATATATTTT
-	TRBD2	TRBJ2-7	TRBV18	CASSPLSGNLGEQYF	TGTGCCAGCTCACCACTCAGCGGGAATCTCGGCGAGCAGTACTTC
-	TRBD1	TRBJ1-5	TRBV5-1	CASSLQGASNQPQHF	TGCGCCAGCAGCTTACAGGGGGCGAGCAATCAGCCCCAGCATTTT
-	-	TRBJ2-2	TRBV21-1	CASIGTGVYPYTGELFF	TGTGCCAGCATAGGGACAGGGGTCTACCCTTACACCGGGGAGCTGTTTTTT
-	TRBD1	TRBJ1-5	TRBV15	CATSRDRARDQPQHF	TGTGCCACCAGCAGGGACAGGGCCCGAGATCAGCCCCAGCATTTT
-	-	TRBJ2-1	TRBV10-3	CAIASETIGEQFF	TGTGCCATCGCGAGTGAAACAATTGGTGAGCAGTTCTTC